What follows are 19 T cell receptor beta chains derived from one specimen sequenced in a study of Ad26.COV2.S vaccination and SARS-CoV-2 variants. Treatment noted: approximately 18 received Ad26.COV2.S at low or high dose, single or two shots; roughly five received placebo; per-sample allocation not given. Collection of the samples took place on day 63 after the first injection of vaccine or placebo. Clones were read by immunoSEQ multiplex PCR, and TCRdb kept only the in-frame ones, dropping some. The sample records over 450,000 clones, roughly nine tenths being singletons. Here the sequenced sample was peripheral blood, taken in a trial of Ad26.COV2.S vaccine versus placebo. The receptors were sampled from a person aged 18 to 65 who received the Ad26.COV2.S COVID-19 vaccine or a placebo.

On this clone itself: Distinct nucleotide sequences in the sample also encode this CDR3. This chain links TRBV6-2 or TRBV6-3 with TRBJ2-1; D is ambiguous. Trimming pared 5 bases from V and 2 bases from J, leaving 1 base between. In germline, CDR1 is MNHEY, CDR2 SVGEGT. The CDR3 runs to 11 residues. The CDR3 nucleotides are TGTGCCAGCAGTCCCTACAATGAGCAGTTCTTC. Protein sequence: CASSPYNEQFF.

The chain recombines TRBV12-5 with TRBJ2-3, with D hard to call. In germline, CDR1 is LGHNT, CDR2 FRNRAP. Between the trimmed V and J ends, which lost 6 bases and 3 bases, there was a span of 7 bases. The CDR3 contains 12 residues. CDR3 sequence (DNA): TGTGCTAGTGGGCCCTCGACAGATACGCAGTATTTT. Its protein product is CASGPSTDTQYF.

The genes are TRBV18 and TRBJ1-2, with no clear D. The germline gives CDR1 KGHSH, CDR2 LQKENI. Trimming left V 3 bases short and J 8 bases short, with 1 base between. The CDR3 spans 9 residues. The CDR3: CASSPGYTF. The DNA of the CDR3 is TGTGCCAGCTCACCCGGCTACACCTTC.

V gene TRBV9 combines with J gene TRBJ2-1, with a tentative D call TRBD2 (5 bases). The V gene lost 0 bases and the J gene lost 6 bases, with 10 bases spanning the gap. In germline, CDR1 is SGDLS, CDR2 YYNGEE. The CDR3 loop spans 14 amino acids. This CDR3 is CASSVAGMSNEQFF. The DNA for the CDR3 is TGTGCCAGCAGCGTAGCGGGGATGAGCAATGAGCAGTTCTTC.

The chain is built from TRBV19 and TRBJ1-1; weak D call: TRBD1 (5 bases). The CDR3 is 15 amino acids. V lost 4 bases and J 3 bases, leaving 15 bases between the germline ends. The germline gives CDR1 LNHDA, CDR2 SQIVND (reference sequence). The CDR3 is CASSTGLRGDTEAFF. The CDR3 coding sequence is TGTGCCAGTAGTACCGGACTGCGGGGGGACACTGAAGCTTTCTTT. The full variable domain, rest sourced from reference TRBV19 and TRBJ1-1, is DGGITQSPKYLFRKEGQNVTLSCEQNLNHDAMYWYRQDPGQGLRLIYYSQIVNDFQKGDIAEGYSVSREKKESFPLTVTSAQKNPTAFYLCASSTGLRGDTEAFFGQGTRLTVV.

With regard to this clone: The same CDR3 can be traced to other DNA sequences in this sample. The V and J genes are TRBV28 and TRBJ1-5; D is possibly TRBD1 (5 bases). V was trimmed by 3 bases and J by 3 bases, leaving 12 bases between them. CDR3 length equals 15 residues. The germline gives CDR1 MDHEN, CDR2 SYDVKM. CDR3 sequence: CASSFTGAYNQPQHF. The CDR3 DNA is TGTGCCAGCAGTTTTACAGGCGCTTACAATCAGCCCCAGCATTTT. Full variable domain (rest looked up from reference TRBV28 and TRBJ1-5): DVKVTQSSRYLVKRTGEKVFLECVQDMDHENMFWYRQDPGLGLRLIYFSYDVKMKEKGDIPEGYSVSREKKERFSLILESASTNQTSMYLCASSFTGAYNQPQHFGDGTRLSIL.

The chain employs TRBV7-2 and TRBJ2-1; 9 nucleotides agree with TRBD2. Germline trimming cut 3 bases from V and 7 bases from J; bases unmatched to any gene: 10. The CDR3 covers 16 residues. Germline V lookup: CDR1 SGHTA, CDR2 FQGNSA. The DNA of the CDR3 is TGTGCCAGCAGCTTCGGCGGGAGGGCCCTGGGGAATGAGCAGTTCTTC. Its protein product is CASSFGGRALGNEQFF.

The rearrangement uses TRBV2 and TRBJ2-5, with D tentatively TRBD2 (7 bases). CDR3 length equals 15 residues. Trimming cost V 6 bases and J 6 bases, with 20 bases left between them. Germline-derived CDR1 and CDR2 are SNHLY and FYNNEI. Here the CDR3 DNA reads TGTGCCAGCAGAGGGGGGGACTACGGGGCTCAGACCCAGTACTTC. This gives the protein CASRGGDYGAQTQYF.

J is TRBJ1-3 and V is TRBV9; D is ambiguous. V was clipped by 4 bases and J by 1 base, with 9 bases between them. CDR1 SGDLS and CDR2 YYNGEE come from the germline V gene. The CDR3 totals 14 residues. Written as DNA, the CDR3 is TGTGCCAGCAGCCCCTTCCAATCTGGAAACACCATATATTTT. This gives the protein CASSPFQSGNTIYF.

As regards this clone: The identical CDR3 is also encoded by other nucleotide sequences in the sample. The chain recombines TRBV7-9 with TRBJ1-1; D not resolved. The V end lost 1 base, the J end lost 0 bases, and 6 bases lay between the germline ends. Germline CDR1 reads SEHNR; CDR2 reads FQNEAQ (reference sequence). This CDR3 has 14 amino acids. CDR3 amino acids: CASSLVGVNTEAFF. The CDR3 coding sequence is TGTGCCAGCAGCTTAGTGGGAGTGAACACTGAAGCTTTCTTT.

The chain carries TRBV4-3 and TRBJ2-7; D perhaps matches TRBD2 (5 bases). Trimming stripped 1 base from V and 0 bases from J, with 10 bases between. In germline, CDR1 is LGHNA, CDR2 YSLEER. The CDR3 contains 15 residues. CDR3 nucleotides: TGCGCCAGCAGCCAAGGTCGCGGGTACTCCTACGAGCAGTACTTC. It specifies CASSQGRGYSYEQYF.

This clone is termed medium-sized. This sequence joins TRBV6-4 and TRBJ2-3; 10 bases are shared with TRBD2. Germline-derived CDR1 and CDR2 are MRHNA and SNTAGT. After removal of 0 bases from V and 5 bases from J, the junction contained 5 bases not matched to a gene. This CDR3 is 16 amino acids long. The chain's CDR3 is CASSDSAGGPLDTQYF. In DNA form, the CDR3 reads TGTGCCAGCAGTGACTCAGCGGGAGGGCCGTTAGATACGCAGTATTTT.

The CDR3 nucleotides are TGCGCCAGCAGCCAATATGTTGACGGCGAGCAGTACTTC. Residues: CASSQYVDGEQYF. This rearrangement joins TRBV4-1 to TRBJ2-7; D not certain. Per the germline V gene, CDR1 is MGHRA and CDR2 is YSYEKL. Trimming cost V 2 bases and J 6 bases, with 11 bases left between them. The CDR3 totals 13 residues.

CDR3 bases: TGTGCCAGCAGCCCCGGACAGGGGGCGTCGCGTGCTGGCTACACCTTC. Translating it yields CASSPGQGASRAGYTF. V usage is TRBV7-3 and J usage is TRBJ1-2, with 11 bases fitting TRBD1. V lost 5 bases and J lost 7; bases outside the gene matches: 12. The CDR3 is made up of 16 amino acids. In germline, CDR1 is SGHTA, CDR2 FQGTGA.

The table lists this clone with a few counts. The CDR3 region is CASSLIGQSYEQYF. The CDR3, as DNA: TGTGCCAGCAGCTTAATCGGACAGTCCTACGAGCAGTACTTC. V gene TRBV7-9 combines with J gene TRBJ2-7; possibly TRBD1 for D (6 bases). Germline assignment: CDR1 SEHNR and CDR2 FQNEAQ (reference sequence). The CDR3 covers 14 residues. Trimming removed 2 bases at V and 1 base at J, with 9 bases between.

The V call is TRBV11-3, the J call TRBJ2-2; TRBD1 might be the D (5 bases). The CDR3 length is 12 residues. Looked up from germline, CDR1 is SGHNT and CDR2 is YENEEA. V lost 3 bases to trimming and J lost 13 bases, with 12 bases between them. CDR3: CASSFEQGVLFF. CDR3 nucleotide sequence: TGTGCCAGCAGCTTTGAGCAGGGTGTGCTGTTTTTT.

The rearrangement uses TRBV23-1 and TRBJ2-4; D possibly corresponds to TRBD2 (6 bases). TRBV23-1 falls under the ORF class, with uncertain function. CDR3 length: 19 amino acids. V shed 0 bases and J shed 0 bases, with 18 bases lying between them. The CDR3 DNA sequence: TGCGCCAGCAGTCAATCGGACCAGGGTTGGGGACTAGCCAAAAACATTCAGTACTTC. Protein: CASSQSDQGWGLAKNIQYF.

The sample holds one count of this clone. The V gene is TRBV30, the J gene TRBJ1-6; D is undetermined. Deletions cut 0 bases from V and 5 bases from J, with 8 bases between. From germline, CDR1 is GTSNPN and CDR2 SVGIG (reference sequence). The CDR3 extends over 14 amino acids. In DNA, the CDR3 is TGTGCCTGGAGTGTCACGACCCATAATTCACCCCTCCACTTT. Translating it yields CAWSVTTHNSPLHF.

The chain uses TRBV15 and TRBJ2-7, with 8 bases aligning to TRBD1. The CDR3 contains 16 residues. The germline CDR1 and CDR2 sequences are LNHNV and YYDKDF (reference sequence). V shed 0 bases and J 4 bases; nucleotides not matched to a gene: 8. In DNA form, the CDR3 reads TGTGCCACCAGCAGAGACGGACCAGGGGGCTTATACGAGCAGTACTTC. This encodes CATSRDGPGGLYEQYF.